Presented here are 21 T cell receptor beta chains from one specimen sequenced in a study of CD8+ T cells in alopecia areata. Treatment noted: oral pan-JAK inhibitor, 5-10 mg twice daily. After isolation, RNA underwent reverse transcription to generate cDNA as the sequencing template. Assay: immunoSEQ multiplex PCR; the TCRdb copy retains only in-frame clones and omits some. Among some 190,000 clones listed, approximately 51% were seen once. The sample consisted of CD8+ T cells sorted from blood, taken between weeks 51 and 52, from a patient treated with tofacitinib. The source is a human donor with alopecia areata.

This rearrangement joins TRBV5-1 to TRBJ1-1, with D unclear. CDR3 length: 13 residues. Deletions cut 0 bases from V and 7 bases from J, with 10 bases between. Germline loops: CDR1 SGHRS, CDR2 YFSETQ. The CDR3 region is CASSLVSDVEAFF. The CDR3 DNA reads as TGCGCCAGCAGCTTGGTTTCGGACGTTGAAGCTTTCTTT.

The chain uses TRBV10-3 and TRBJ2-4; the match to TRBD2 covers 8 bases. Trimming at V came to 10 bases and at J to 6 bases, leaving 14 bases not matched to a gene. The CDR3 is made up of 15 amino acids. CDR1 and CDR2 (germline): ENHRY, SYGVKD. The CDR3 sequence is CATSLLSGAINIQYF. In DNA form, the CDR3 reads TGTGCCACCTCCCTTCTTAGCGGGGCGATAAACATTCAGTACTTC.

The genes are TRBV6-6 and TRBJ2-6; TRBD2 aligns across 7 bases. This CDR3 is 15 amino acids long. Germline V CDR1 and CDR2: MNHNY, SVGAGI (reference sequence). J lost 2 bases, V lost 2 bases, and 0 bases had no gene match. CDR3 nucleotides: TGTGCCAGCAGTTACGGGAGGGCTGGGGCCAACGTCCTGACTTTC. Its translation: CASSYGRAGANVLTF.

As to this clone: The same CDR3 can be traced to other DNA sequences in this sample. V is TRBV27 and J is TRBJ2-7, with a tentative D call TRBD2 (6 bases). CDR1 is MNHEY and CDR2 is SMNVEV in the germline V gene (reference sequence). Trimming took 2 bases from V and 7 from J, leaving 6 bases between them. This CDR3 region has 11 residues. The CDR3 nucleotides read TGTGCCAGCAGTTTAGGGGGGGAGCAGTACTTC. It encodes CASSLGGEQYF.

This clone was picked up one time. The chain joins TRBV27 to TRBJ1-2; maybe TRBD1 (5 bases). This CDR3 is built from 13 residues. Trimming removed 4 bases at V and 5 bases at J, with 11 bases between. CDR1 MNHEY and CDR2 SMNVEV come from the germline V gene (reference sequence). This CDR3 reads CASSSLGGYGYTF. The CDR3, as DNA: TGTGCCAGCAGTTCGCTGGGGGGTTATGGCTACACCTTC.

The chain has TRBV6-1 and TRBJ2-7; 7 nucleotides agree with TRBD1. The CDR3 runs 17 residues. After removal of 1 base from V and 3 bases from J, the junction contained 12 bases not matched to a gene. Germline CDR1 is MNHNS and CDR2 is SASEGT. CDR3 in amino acids: CASSEVISDRQFYEQYF. The CDR3 nucleotides are TGTGCCAGCAGTGAAGTGATTTCGGACAGGCAATTCTACGAGCAGTACTTC.

This clone was observed once. The rearrangement uses TRBV27 and TRBJ2-3; D unresolved. The CDR3 is 17 residues long. Trimming took off 8 bases at V and 1 base at J, with 22 bases between the two ends. Germline CDR1 reads MNHEY; CDR2 reads SMNVEV (reference sequence). CDR3 sequence reads: CASAGGLRVIGTDTQYF. CDR3 nucleotides: TGTGCCAGCGCTGGCGGTCTAAGGGTTATCGGCACAGATACGCAGTATTTT.

This clone was picked up one time. The chain links TRBV2 to TRBJ2-1; 11 bases map to TRBD2. This CDR3 contains 14 residues. The V segment lost 7 bases and the J segment 9 bases; nucleotides outside the gene matches: 8. In germline, CDR1 is SNHLY, CDR2 FYNNEI. The CDR3, as DNA: TGTGCCAGCAAGGAACTAGCGGGGGATGCTGAGCAGTTCTTC. It encodes CASKELAGDAEQFF.

The chain is built from TRBV5-6 and TRBJ2-1, with TRBD2 identical over 9 bases. CDR1 is SGHDT, CDR2 YYEEEE, per germline. After removal of 5 bases from V and 7 bases from J, the junction contained 4 bases not matched to a gene. The CDR3 totals 13 residues. The DNA for the CDR3 is TGTGCCAGCAGAGGTAGCGGGGGTAATGAGCAGTTCTTC. Protein product: CASRGSGGNEQFF.

The CDR3 DNA reads TGCAGCGCCCAAGGTGGCTACGAGCAGTACTTC. Translating it yields CSAQGGYEQYF. The chain employs TRBV29-1 and TRBJ2-7; D not certain. Germline lookup yields CDR1 SQVTM and CDR2 ANQGSEA. V lost 7 bases to trimming and J lost 3 bases, with 10 bases between them. The CDR3 length is 11 residues.

This clone is a singleton in its sample. The chain recombines TRBV5-1 with TRBJ2-5; D possibly corresponds to TRBD2 (7 bases). The length of the CDR3 is 14 residues. The germline V and J ends were trimmed by 2 bases and 2 bases, with 10 bases remaining between them. CDR1 and CDR2 from the germline V gene are SGHRS and YFSETQ. In nucleotides, the CDR3 is TGCGCCAGCAGCTTTGCGGGGGCACAAGAGACCCAGTACTTC. Encoded protein: CASSFAGAQETQYF.

This clone was observed once. V usage is TRBV4-2 and J usage is TRBJ2-3; no definite D call. The V end was cut by 1 base, the J end by 2 bases, with 7 bases between. CDR1 is LGHNA, CDR2 YNFKEQ, per germline. There are 14 residues in the CDR3. The CDR3 nucleotides are TGTGCCAGCAGCCAAGGGGGTTCCACAGATACGCAGTATTTT. This codes for CASSQGGSTDTQYF.

V usage is TRBV6-5 and J usage is TRBJ2-7; D is unclear. The CDR3 totals 12 residues. V lost 5 bases, J lost 0 bases, and 5 bases lay in between. Per the germline V gene, CDR1 is MNHEY and CDR2 is SVGAGI. The CDR3 here is CASSGTSYEQYF. In nucleotides, the CDR3 is TGTGCCAGCAGTGGTACCTCCTACGAGCAGTACTTC.

The V and J genes are TRBV29-1 and TRBJ1-4; TRBD1 might be the D (6 bases). The germline V and J ends were trimmed by 5 bases and 4 bases, with 11 bases remaining between them. The CDR3 is 13 residues long. CDR1 is SQVTM, CDR2 ANQGSEA, per germline. The CDR3 here is CSVFDRINEKLFF. CDR3 DNA: TGCAGCGTTTTCGACAGGATTAATGAAAAACTGTTTTTT.

On this clone: This sample also contains other DNA sequences that code for the same CDR3. V and J are TRBV7-9 and TRBJ2-7; 7 nucleotides agree with TRBD2. This CDR3 is 14 amino acids long. Germline CDR1 reads SEHNR; CDR2 reads FQNEAQ (reference sequence). Unmatched junction bases numbered 5, after V lost 5 bases and J lost 1 base. This chain's CDR3 is CASSPRLASYEQYF. The CDR3 DNA follows: TGTGCCAGCAGCCCCAGACTAGCTTCCTACGAGCAGTACTTC.

V and J are TRBV30 and TRBJ2-5, with D hard to call. V lost 2 bases, J lost 5 bases, and 12 bases lay in between. CDR3 length: 13 amino acids. Germline CDR1 is GTSNPN and CDR2 is SVGIG (reference sequence). The DNA for the CDR3 is TGTGCCTGGAGTAGGAGCGCGGACGAGACCCAGTACTTC. It encodes CAWSRSADETQYF.

Ten or more counts support this clone. The genes are TRBV23-1 and TRBJ2-2, with a possible D match to TRBD1 (5 bases). TRBV23-1 is recorded as an ORF, its role being uncertain. This CDR3 comprises 17 residues. The V gene lost 2 bases and the J gene lost 0 bases, with 13 bases spanning the gap. This CDR3 is CASSQEMDTTNTGELFF. CDR3 bases: TGCGCCAGCAGTCAAGAAATGGACACCACGAACACCGGGGAGCTGTTTTTT.

This clone occurred a few times. This chain connects TRBV7-3 to TRBJ2-7, with D perhaps matching TRBD1 (5 bases). From germline, CDR1 is SGHTA and CDR2 FQGTGA. This CDR3 region has 14 residues. V lost 1 base and J lost 6, with 13 bases in between. CDR3 coding DNA: TGTGCCAGCAGCTTAAACTCCAGGGTAGGCGAGCAGTACTTC. As protein: CASSLNSRVGEQYF.

The sample holds a few counts of this clone. V gene TRBV25-1 combines with J gene TRBJ1-1; the D is unclear. There are 13 residues in the CDR3. Germline lookup yields CDR1 MGHDK and CDR2 SYGVNS. Trimming pared 6 bases from V and 4 bases from J, leaving 12 bases between. The CDR3 nucleotides are TGTGCCAGCAGGTTAGCCTTGGGCACTGAAGCTTTCTTT. Translated, it gives CASRLALGTEAFF. Complete variable domain (other parts from reference TRBV25-1 and TRBJ1-1): EADIYQTPRYLVIGTGKKITLECSQTMGHDKMYWYQQDPGMELHLIHYSYGVNSTEKGDLSSESTVSRIRTEHFPLTLESARPSHTSQYLCASRLALGTEAFFGQGTRLTVV.

In its sample, this clone was seen a few times. This chain connects TRBV4-1 to TRBJ2-3, with D possibly TRBD2 on 6 matching bases. Germline values: CDR1 MGHRA, CDR2 YSYEKL. This CDR3 comprises 14 residues. The V and J ends lost 3 bases and 7 bases respectively, with 14 bases between them. The DNA of the CDR3 is TGCGCCAGCAGCCAGCAGGAGGGAGGTAATACGCAGTATTTT. Translating gives CASSQQEGGNTQYF.

The chain couples TRBV27 to TRBJ1-1, with TRBD1 as a possible D gene (6 bases). Deletions cut 4 bases from V and 3 bases from J, with 15 bases between. This CDR3 has 15 amino acids. CDR1 and CDR2 (germline): MNHEY, SMNVEV (reference sequence). Here the CDR3 DNA reads TGTGCCAGCAGTTCAAGGCAGGGGAGGGACACTGAAGCTTTCTTT. Its translation: CASSSRQGRDTEAFF.